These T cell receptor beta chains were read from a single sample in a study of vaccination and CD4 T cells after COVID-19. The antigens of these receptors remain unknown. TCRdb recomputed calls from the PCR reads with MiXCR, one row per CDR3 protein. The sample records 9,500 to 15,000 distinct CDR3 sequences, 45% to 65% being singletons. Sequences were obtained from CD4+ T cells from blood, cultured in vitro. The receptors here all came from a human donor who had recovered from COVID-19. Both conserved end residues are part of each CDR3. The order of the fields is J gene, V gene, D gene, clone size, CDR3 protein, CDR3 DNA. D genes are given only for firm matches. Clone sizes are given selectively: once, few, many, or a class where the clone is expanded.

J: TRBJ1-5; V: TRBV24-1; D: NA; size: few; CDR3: CATSDFGQPQHF; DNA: TGTGCCACCAGTGATTTTGGCCAGCCCCAGCATTTT
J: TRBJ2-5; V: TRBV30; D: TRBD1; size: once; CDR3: CAWSPTGSETQYF; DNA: TGTGCCTGGAGCCCGACAGGGTCAGAGACCCAGTACTTC
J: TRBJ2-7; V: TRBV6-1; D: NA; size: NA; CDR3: CASRADSPYEQYF; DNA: TGTGCCAGCAGAGCGGACAGCCCCTACGAGCAGTACTTC
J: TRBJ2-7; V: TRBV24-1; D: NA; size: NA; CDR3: CATSDPGYYEQYF; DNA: TGTGCCACCAGTGATCCCGGATACTACGAGCAGTACTTC
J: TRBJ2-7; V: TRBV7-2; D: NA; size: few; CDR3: CASSLGSTIYEQYF; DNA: TGTGCCAGCAGCTTAGGAAGTACCATCTACGAGCAGTACTTC
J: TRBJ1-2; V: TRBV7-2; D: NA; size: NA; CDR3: CASSPGARLANYGYTF; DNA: TGTGCCAGCAGCCCCGGGGCCAGGTTAGCTAACTATGGCTACACCTTC
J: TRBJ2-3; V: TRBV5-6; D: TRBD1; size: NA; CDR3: CASSLQGGDTQYF; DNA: TGTGCCAGCAGCTTACAGGGGGGAGATACGCAGTATTTT
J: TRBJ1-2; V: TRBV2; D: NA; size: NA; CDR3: CASFPRGYGYTF; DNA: TGTGCCAGCTTTCCTCGTGGCTATGGCTACACCTTC
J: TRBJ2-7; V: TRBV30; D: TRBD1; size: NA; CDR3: CAWRDRANEQYF; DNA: TGTGCCTGGAGGGACAGGGCGAACGAGCAGTACTTC
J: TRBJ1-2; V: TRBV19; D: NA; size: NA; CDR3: CASSMSGRAGYTF; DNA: TGTGCCAGTAGTATGAGCGGCAGGGCAGGCTACACCTTC
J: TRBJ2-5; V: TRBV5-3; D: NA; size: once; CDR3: CASSLEPQDGETQYF; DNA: TGTGCCAGCAGCTTGGAGCCCCAGGACGGCGAGACCCAGTACTTC
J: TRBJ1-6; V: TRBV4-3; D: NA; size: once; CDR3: CASSQETLGVSPLHF; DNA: TGCGCCAGCAGCCAAGAGACTTTGGGAGTGTCGCCCCTCCACTTT
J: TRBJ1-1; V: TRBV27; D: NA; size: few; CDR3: CASRLGRAVSTEAFF; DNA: TGTGCCAGCAGGCTTGGGAGGGCAGTTTCCACTGAAGCTTTCTTT
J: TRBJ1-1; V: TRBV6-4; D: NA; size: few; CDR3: CASSEAMGTEAFF; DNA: TGTGCCAGCAGTGAAGCAATGGGCACTGAAGCTTTCTTT
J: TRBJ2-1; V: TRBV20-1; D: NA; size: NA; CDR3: CSARHWRSYNEQFF; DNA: TGCAGTGCTAGGCATTGGCGCTCCTACAATGAGCAGTTCTTC
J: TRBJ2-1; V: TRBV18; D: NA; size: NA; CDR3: CASSPRKGYNEQFF; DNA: TGTGCCAGCTCACCACGTAAGGGCTACAATGAGCAGTTCTTC
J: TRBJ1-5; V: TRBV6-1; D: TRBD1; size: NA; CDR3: CASSATGEVGNQPQHF; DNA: TGTGCCAGCAGTGCGACAGGGGAAGTAGGCAATCAGCCCCAGCATTTT
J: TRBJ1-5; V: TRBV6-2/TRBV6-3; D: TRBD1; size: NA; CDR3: CASSRTGGQPQHF; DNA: TGTGCCAGCAGTCGGACAGGGGGACAGCCCCAGCATTTT
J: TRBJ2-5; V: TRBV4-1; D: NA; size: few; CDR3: CASSQAARRDSKETQYF; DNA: TGCGCCAGCAGCCAAGCGGCCAGGCGGGACTCAAAAGAGACCCAGTACTTC
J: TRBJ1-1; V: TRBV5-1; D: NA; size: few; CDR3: CASSLPGLEAFF; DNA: TGCGCCAGCAGCTTGCCGGGACTTGAAGCTTTCTTT
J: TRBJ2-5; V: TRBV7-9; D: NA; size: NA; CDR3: CVSSSGRPSRAREETQYF; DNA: TGTGTCAGCAGCTCCGGAAGGCCATCCCGGGCCAGGGAAGAGACCCAGTACTTC
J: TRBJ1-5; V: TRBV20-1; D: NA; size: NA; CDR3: CSASPPDSNQPQHF; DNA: TGCAGTGCTAGCCCTCCTGATAGCAATCAGCCCCAGCATTTT
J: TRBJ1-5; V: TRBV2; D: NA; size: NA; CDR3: CASRPGTVGRSNQPQHF; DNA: TGTGCCAGCAGGCCGGGGACGGTCGGGAGGTCGAATCAGCCCCAGCATTTT
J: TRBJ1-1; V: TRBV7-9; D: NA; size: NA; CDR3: CASSRQPNTEAFF; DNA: TGTGCCAGCAGCCGACAGCCGAACACTGAAGCTTTCTTT
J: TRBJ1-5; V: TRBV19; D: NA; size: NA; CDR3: CASRALGAQPQHF; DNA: TGTGCCAGTAGAGCCTTGGGGGCTCAGCCCCAGCATTTT
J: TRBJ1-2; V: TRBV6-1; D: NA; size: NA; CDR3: CASMAGDGYTF; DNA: TGTGCCAGCATGGCAGGGGATGGCTACACCTTC
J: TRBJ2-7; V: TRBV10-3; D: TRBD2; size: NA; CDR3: CAIRPSGGVYEQYF; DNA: TGTGCCATCAGGCCTAGCGGGGGGGTCTACGAGCAGTACTTC
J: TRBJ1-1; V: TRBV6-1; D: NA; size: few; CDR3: CASSGTVLEAFF; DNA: TGTGCCAGCAGTGGGACAGTACTTGAAGCTTTCTTT
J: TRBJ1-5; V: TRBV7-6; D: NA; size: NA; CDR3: CASSLHRDQPQHF; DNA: TGTGCCAGCAGCCTACACAGAGATCAGCCCCAGCATTTT
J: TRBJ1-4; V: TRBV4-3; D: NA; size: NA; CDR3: CASSGGGSNEKLFF; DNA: TGCGCCAGCAGCGGCGGGGGGTCTAATGAAAAACTGTTTTTT
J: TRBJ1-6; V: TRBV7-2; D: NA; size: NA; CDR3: CASSLFRSSPLHF; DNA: TGTGCCAGCAGCTTATTCAGGAGTTCACCCCTCCACTTT
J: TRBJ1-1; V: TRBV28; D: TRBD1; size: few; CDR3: CASSLWRDRGRRTEAFF; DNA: TGTGCCAGCAGTTTATGGCGGGACAGGGGGCGTCGGACTGAAGCTTTCTTT
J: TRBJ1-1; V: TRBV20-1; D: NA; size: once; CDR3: CSPSGRGAEAFF; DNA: TGCAGTCCCAGTGGGAGGGGGGCTGAAGCTTTCTTT
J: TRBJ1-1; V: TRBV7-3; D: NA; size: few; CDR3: CASSLTWKTEAFF; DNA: TGTGCCAGCAGCTTAACTTGGAAGACTGAAGCTTTCTTT
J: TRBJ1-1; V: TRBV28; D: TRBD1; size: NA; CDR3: CASRVRQGAGGNTEAFF; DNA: TGTGCCAGCAGGGTTAGACAGGGGGCGGGTGGGAACACTGAAGCTTTCTTT
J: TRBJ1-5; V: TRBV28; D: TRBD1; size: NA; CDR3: CASNDRVGPNQPQHF; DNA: TGTGCCAGCAATGACAGGGTGGGACCCAATCAGCCCCAGCATTTT
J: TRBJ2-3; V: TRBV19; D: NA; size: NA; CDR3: CASSINSRSSTDTQYF; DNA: TGTGCCAGTAGTATCAACAGTAGGTCGAGCACAGATACGCAGTATTTT
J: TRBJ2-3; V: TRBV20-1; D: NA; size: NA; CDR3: CSARGQEYSTDTQYF; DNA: TGCAGTGCTAGAGGACAGGAATATAGCACAGATACGCAGTATTTT
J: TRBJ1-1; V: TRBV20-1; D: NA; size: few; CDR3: CSASPPGNTEAFF; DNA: TGCAGTGCCTCCCCACCGGGGAACACTGAAGCTTTCTTT
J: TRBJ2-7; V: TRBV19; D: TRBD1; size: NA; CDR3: CATRDRGDEQYF; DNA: TGTGCCACCCGGGACAGGGGAGACGAGCAGTACTTC
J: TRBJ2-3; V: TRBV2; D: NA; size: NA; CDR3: CASSPPFTDTQYF; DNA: TGTGCCAGCAGCCCGCCTTTTACAGATACGCAGTATTTT
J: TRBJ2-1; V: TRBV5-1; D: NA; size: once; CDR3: CASSLRIRLSSYNEQFF; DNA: TGCGCCAGCAGCTTGCGAATTCGACTTAGCTCCTACAATGAGCAGTTCTTC
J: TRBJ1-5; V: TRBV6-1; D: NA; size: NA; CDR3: CASAVLQGGGNQPQHF; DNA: TGTGCCAGCGCGGTCCTACAGGGCGGGGGAAATCAGCCCCAGCATTTT
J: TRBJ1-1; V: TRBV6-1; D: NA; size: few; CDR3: CASSPDTWNTEAFF; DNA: TGTGCCAGCAGTCCCGACACTTGGAACACTGAAGCTTTCTTT
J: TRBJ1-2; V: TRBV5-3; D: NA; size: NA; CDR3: CARSLQPGQREPWANYGYTF; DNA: TGTGCCAGAAGCTTGCAACCGGGACAAAGAGAACCTTGGGCTAACTATGGCTATACCTTC